Listed below are T cell receptor beta chains from one sample, sequenced in a study of blood T cell repertoires in COVID-19. This table comes from immunoSEQ multiplex PCR, and its TCRdb copy is limited to in-frame clones, with some not included. The table has roughly 190,000 clones, roughly nine tenths seen once. The sequenced sample consisted of peripheral blood. All receptors come from a woman between 55 and 75 years old with COVID-19, enrolled during active disease. CDR3s include the opening cysteine and the closing phenylalanine or tryptophan. The order of the fields is clone size, CDR3 length, D gene, V gene, J gene, CDR3 protein, CDR3 DNA. The D gene is left open where the match is weak. Rows may omit the clone size; those that give it use once, few, many or a size class.

>.|16|TRBD1|TRBV7-2|TRBJ1-6
CASSLETGSNASPLHF
TGTGCCAGCAGCTTAGAGACAGGGAGTAATGCGTCACCCCTCCACTTT
>.|13|.|TRBV7-9|TRBJ1-2
CASSLVGADGYTF
TGTGCCAGCAGCTTAGTAGGGGCCGATGGCTACACCTTC
>.|14|TRBD1|TRBV9|TRBJ2-7
CASSVGQGVGEQYF
TGTGCCAGCAGCGTCGGACAGGGAGTCGGAGAGCAGTACTTC
>once|16|.|TRBV5-1|TRBJ2-1
CASSTELGFGGNEQFF
TGCGCCAGCAGCACGGAACTAGGATTTGGGGGGAATGAGCAGTTCTTC
>.|14|.|TRBV27|TRBJ2-7
CASRSLTVGYEQYF
TGTGCCAGCAGGTCTTTAACTGTCGGGTACGAGCAGTACTTC
>.|13|.|TRBV19|TRBJ2-7
CASSITGSYEQYF
TGTGCCAGTAGTATCACAGGCTCCTACGAGCAGTACTTC
>.|18|.|TRBV4-2|TRBJ2-1
CASSQDGGRANSYNEQFF
TGTGCCAGCAGCCAAGATGGAGGTAGGGCGAACTCCTACAATGAGCAGTTCTTC
>.|14|TRBD1|TRBV5-1|TRBJ2-5
CASRQGGVGETQYF
TGCGCCAGCAGACAGGGGGGTGTGGGAGAGACCCAGTACTTC
>.|16|.|TRBV19|TRBJ1-5
CASESSFTALLQPQHF
TGTGCCAGCGAATCGAGTTTTACTGCCCTCCTTCAGCCCCAGCATTTT
>.|16|TRBD1|TRBV9|TRBJ1-1
CASSTGQGVRNTEAFF
TGTGCCAGCAGCACGGGACAGGGAGTGAGGAACACTGAAGCTTTCTTT
>.|15|.|TRBV7-2|TRBJ2-2
CASSLHSIGPGELFF
TGTGCCAGCAGCTTACACAGTATCGGTCCCGGGGAGCTGTTTTTT
>.|13|.|TRBV9|TRBJ1-2
CASSVVSNYGYTF
TGTGCCAGCAGCGTAGTGTCGAACTATGGCTACACCTTC
>.|14|TRBD1|TRBV5-1|TRBJ2-7
CASSIGTGVHEQYF
TGCGCCAGCAGCATCGGGACAGGTGTCCACGAGCAGTACTTC
>.|15|TRBD1|TRBV18|TRBJ1-2
CASSPPGQGARGYTF
TGTGCCAGCTCACCACCAGGACAGGGGGCGCGTGGCTACACCTTC
>.|16|TRBD1|TRBV15|TRBJ1-6
CATSRDTQGANSPLHF
TGTGCCACCAGCAGAGATACGCAGGGGGCCAATTCACCCCTCCACTTT
>once|14|.|TRBV27|TRBJ1-2
CASSWAEGNYGYTF
TGTGCCAGCAGTTGGGCTGAGGGTAACTATGGCTACACCTTC
>once|16|TRBD1|TRBV5-1|TRBJ1-2
CASSPIGQGGNYGYTF
TGCGCCAGCTCACCCATCGGACAGGGGGGAAACTATGGCTACACCTTC
>.|18|.|TRBV14|TRBJ2-3
CASSQDLRRGHEFGAVYF
TGTGCCAGCAGCCAAGATCTAAGGCGGGGCCATGAATTTGGGGCAGTTTATTTT
>.|13|.|TRBV10-3|TRBJ2-1
CAISESAGIEQFF
TGTGCCATCAGTGAGTCGGCGGGAATTGAGCAGTTCTTC
>.|14|.|TRBV11-2|TRBJ1-1
CASSSQGKNTEAFF
TGTGCCAGCAGCTCACAGGGAAAGAACACTGAAGCTTTCTTT
>.|17|TRBD1|TRBV19|TRBJ1-1
CASTSLRQGIRDTEAFF
TGTGCCAGTACCTCCCTGAGACAGGGGATTCGGGACACTGAAGCTTTCTTT
>.|18|TRBD2|TRBV7-7|TRBJ2-3
CASSLGLAGTSSTDTQYF
TGTGCTAGCAGCTTAGGACTAGCGGGGACTTCTAGCACAGATACGCAGTATTTT
>.|14|.|TRBV6-5|TRBJ2-7
CASSYKLGPYEQYF
TGTGCCAGCAGTTATAAACTAGGGCCCTACGAGCAGTACTTC
>.|15|TRBD2|TRBV9|TRBJ2-7
CASSGYSGRRDEQYF
TGTGCCAGCAGCGGGTATAGCGGGAGACGGGACGAGCAGTACTTC
>.|12|.|TRBV28|TRBJ2-7
CATTMVGGEQYF
TGTGCCACTACGATGGTAGGGGGCGAGCAGTACTTC
>.|13|.|TRBV12-3/TRBV12-4|TRBJ2-7
CASSWGTLYEQYF
TGTGCCAGCAGTTGGGGGACTTTGTACGAGCAGTACTTC
>.|11|.|TRBV30|TRBJ2-1
CAWRGVGEQFF
TGTGCCTGGAGGGGCGTAGGTGAGCAGTTCTTC
>.|15|.|TRBV24-1|TRBJ2-5
CATSDGQGRSETQYF
TGTGCCACCAGTGATGGCCAGGGGCGGTCAGAGACCCAGTACTTC
>.|16|TRBD2|TRBV18|TRBJ2-3
CASSPFSGRVSDTQYF
TGTGCCAGCTCACCGTTTAGCGGGAGAGTTTCTGATACGCAGTATTTT
>.|15|TRBD1|TRBV11-2|TRBJ2-7
CASSRAGTGIIEQYF
TGTGCCAGCAGTCGTGCCGGGACAGGGATCATCGAGCAGTACTTC
>.|11|.|TRBV20-1|TRBJ2-4
CSAAAKNIQYF
TGCAGTGCGGCTGCCAAAAACATTCAGTACTTC
>.|14|.|TRBV7-9|TRBJ2-3
CASSLDSSTDTQYF
TGTGCCAGCAGCTTAGACAGCTCCACAGATACGCAGTATTTT
>.|17|.|TRBV19|TRBJ1-5
CASSPRGMSMTNQPQHF
TGTGCCAGTAGTCCCAGGGGAATGTCCATGACCAATCAGCCCCAGCATTTT
>.|14|.|TRBV10-3|TRBJ2-5
CAISEGQDQETQYF
TGTGCCATCAGTGAGGGGCAGGACCAAGAGACCCAGTACTTC
>.|13|.|TRBV6-5|TRBJ2-4
CASSRDLGGIQYF
TGTGCCAGCAGCCGGGACTTGGGTGGCATTCAGTACTTC
>.|14|TRBD1|TRBV7-2|TRBJ1-5
CASSAGQGGMPQHF
TGTGCCAGCAGCGCCGGACAGGGGGGTATGCCCCAGCATTTT
>few|15|TRBD2|TRBV27|TRBJ2-7
CASSLASGSSYEQYF
TGTGCCAGCAGTTTAGCTAGCGGGAGTTCCTACGAGCAGTACTTC
>.|15|.|TRBV19|TRBJ1-5
CASRLGGQGNQPQHF
TGTGCCAGTAGACTCGGGGGGCAAGGCAATCAGCCCCAGCATTTT
>.|11|.|TRBV20-1|TRBJ2-3
CSARVLDTQYF
TGCAGTGCTAGAGTACTGGATACGCAGTATTTT
>.|14|TRBD1|TRBV6-2/TRBV6-3|TRBJ2-1
CASSYSAQGNEQFF
TGTGCCAGCAGTTACTCAGCACAGGGGAATGAGCAGTTCTTC
>.|13|.|TRBV27|TRBJ1-1
CASGTLRAGYAFF
TGTGCCAGCGGGACGTTGAGGGCGGGGTACGCTTTCTTT
>.|12|.|TRBV10-3|TRBJ2-7
CAISLGLYEQYF
TGTGCCATCAGTTTGGGACTCTACGAGCAGTACTTC
>once|14|TRBD1|TRBV18|TRBJ1-1
CASSPGTGASEAFF
TGTGCCAGCTCACCTGGCACAGGGGCATCTGAAGCTTTCTTT
>.|11|.|TRBV20-1|TRBJ2-5
CGGQIQETQYF
TGCGGCGGGCAGATCCAAGAGACCCAGTACTTC
>.|13|TRBD1|TRBV28|TRBJ1-6
CASSFRGSSPLHF
TGTGCCAGCAGTTTCAGGGGGTCTTCACCCCTCCACTTT
>.|16|.|TRBV19|TRBJ1-4
CASSRPRGANHEKLFF
TGTGCCAGTAGTAGGCCCAGGGGCGCGAATCATGAAAAACTGTTTTTT
>.|11|.|TRBV12-3/TRBV12-4|TRBJ1-1
CASSWRSWAFF
TGTGCCAGCAGTTGGAGGAGTTGGGCTTTCTTT
>.|15|TRBD2|TRBV5-4|TRBJ2-1
CASSTPRGDYNEQFF
TGTGCCAGCAGCACCCCGCGGGGGGACTACAATGAGCAGTTCTTC
>.|15|TRBD1|TRBV28|TRBJ1-5
CASRLQGGRGQPQHF
TGTGCCAGCAGATTACAGGGGGGAAGAGGGCAGCCCCAGCATTTT
>once|12|.|TRBV2|TRBJ1-2
CASYLGQGGYTF
TGTGCCAGCTACTTGGGGCAAGGTGGCTACACCTTC
>.|14|TRBD2|TRBV19|TRBJ2-7
CASNQAGGPYEQYF
TGTGCCAGTAACCAAGCGGGAGGACCCTACGAGCAGTACTTC
>.|14|TRBD1|TRBV6-5|TRBJ2-7
CASRGQGITYEQYF
TGTGCCAGCAGAGGACAGGGAATAACCTACGAGCAGTACTTC
>.|14|.|TRBV10-1|TRBJ2-2
CAIPYQGNTGELFF
TGCGCCATCCCCTACCAGGGTAACACCGGGGAGCTGTTTTTT
>many|13|.|TRBV6-5|TRBJ1-2
CASRPTFNYGYTF
TGTGCCAGCAGGCCGACATTTAACTATGGCTACACCTTC
>.|15|.|TRBV7-2|TRBJ1-3
CASSLRGAAGNTIYF
TGTGCCAGCAGCTTACGGGGGGCTGCCGGAAACACCATATATTTT
>few|13|.|TRBV3-1/TRBV3-2|TRBJ1-6
CASSQGFNSPLHF
TGTGCCAGCAGCCAGGGCTTCAATTCACCCCTCCACTTT